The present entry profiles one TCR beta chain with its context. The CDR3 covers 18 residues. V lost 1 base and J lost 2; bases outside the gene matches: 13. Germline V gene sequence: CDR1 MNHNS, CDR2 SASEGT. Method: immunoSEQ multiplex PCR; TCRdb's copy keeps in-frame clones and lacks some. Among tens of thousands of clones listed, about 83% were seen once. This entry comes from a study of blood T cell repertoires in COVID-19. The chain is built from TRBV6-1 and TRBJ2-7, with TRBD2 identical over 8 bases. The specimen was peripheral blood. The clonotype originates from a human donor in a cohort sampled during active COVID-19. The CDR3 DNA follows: TGTGCCAGCAGTGAAGAAGTTCCGGGGGGGCATCTCCCCTACGAGCAGTACTTC. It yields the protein CASSEEVPGGHLPYEQYF.